One and the same sample provided the 25 T cell receptor beta chains below, sequenced in a study of patients and donors after allogeneic stem cell transplantation. TCRdb independently ran MiXCR on the RT-PCR reads; one entry per CDR3 protein. The sample lists about 960,000 distinct CDR3 sequences; roughly 18% were seen once. The specimen was blood, either unsorted or a sorted T cell fraction (not recorded which). These receptors were taken from a human donor who was either an allogeneic HSCT recipient or a stem cell or donor lymphocyte infusion donor (not recorded which). It is not recorded whose cells these are; they may come from a transplant donor.

This clonotype was counted only a few times. The J gene is TRBJ2-2, the V gene TRBV9; TRBD2 matches at 10 bases. The V segment lost 2 bases and the J segment 0 bases; nucleotides outside the gene matches: 4. The CDR3 is 17 amino acids. Per germline, CDR1 SGDLS and CDR2 YYNGEE. DNA of the CDR3: TGTGCCAGCAGCGTTCCGGGACTAGCGACGAACACCGGGGAGCTGTTTTTT. Translation: CASSVPGLATNTGELFF.

This clonotype was seen only a few times. V gene TRBV12-3 or TRBV12-4 combines with J gene TRBJ2-6; tentatively, D is TRBD1 (6 bases). V was shortened by 3 bases and J by 4 bases, with 13 bases between the two germline ends. The CDR3 runs 16 residues. The DNA of the CDR3 is TGTGCCAGCAGTTTGGTGGGGGCGCAAGGGGCCAACGTCCTGACTTTC. This encodes CASSLVGAQGANVLTF.

The genes are TRBV7-9 and TRBJ2-7; TRBD1 or TRBD2 may be the D gene (5 bases each). Deletions cut 1 base from V and 4 bases from J, with 14 bases between. The V gene's germline CDR1 is SEHNR and CDR2 FQNEAQ (reference sequence). The CDR3 has 15 residues. CDR3 nucleotides: TGTGCCAGCAGCTTAGGTTATGGGACGTCTTACGAGCAGTACTTC. Protein product: CASSLGYGTSYEQYF.

The gene calls are TRBV19 and TRBJ1-2; TRBD1 might be the D (5 bases). Between the trimmed V and J ends, which lost 5 bases and 5 bases, there was a span of 21 bases. The CDR3 is made up of 16 amino acids. Looked up from germline, CDR1 is LNHDA and CDR2 is SQIVND (reference sequence). CDR3 in amino acids: CASSRIDGGTRYGYTF. The CDR3 DNA reads as TGTGCCAGTAGTCGCATCGACGGCGGGACCCGTTATGGCTACACCTTC.

V usage is TRBV6-1 and J usage is TRBJ2-3; D gene unclear. CDR3 length: 14 residues. V lost 1 base, J lost 0 bases, and 5 bases lay in between. Germline lookup yields CDR1 MNHNS and CDR2 SASEGT. DNA of the CDR3: TGTGCCAGCAGTGAAGTGCAGAGCACAGATACGCAGTATTTT. It codes for CASSEVQSTDTQYF.

The rearrangement uses TRBV5-5 and TRBJ1-4; perhaps TRBD1 as D (6 bases). In germline, CDR1 is SGHKS, CDR2 YYEKEE (reference sequence). This CDR3 comprises 16 residues. V dropped 4 bases and J dropped 4 bases, with 17 bases sitting between them. The CDR3: CASSLEQGIGNEKLFF. The CDR3 coding sequence is TGTGCCAGCAGCCTCGAACAGGGAATTGGTAATGAAAAACTGTTTTTT.

Remarks on this clonotype: One end of the junction is discordant with germline, which a read error may explain. V is TRBV20-1 and J is TRBJ2-6; 11 positions agree with TRBD1. The CDR3 runs to 16 residues. CDR1 is DFQATT, CDR2 SNEGSKA, per germline (reference sequence). The CDR3 sequence is CSASGQGAAGANVLTF. The DNA for the CDR3 is TGCAGTGCTTCCGGACAGGGGGCAGCCGGGGCCAACGTCCTGACTTTT.

The J gene is TRBJ1-4, the V gene TRBV11-3; 8 bases fit TRBD1. In germline, CDR1 is SGHNT, CDR2 YENEEA. The junction had 6 bases not matched to a gene; V was cut back by 5 bases and J by 4 bases. The CDR3 spans 15 residues. This CDR3 is CASSRFGQGNEKLFF. The CDR3 nucleotides are TGTGCCAGCAGCCGATTTGGACAGGGTAATGAAAAACTGTTTTTT.

This chain joins TRBV5-3 and TRBJ2-1, with D possibly called TRBD1 or TRBD2 (6 bases each). TRBV5-3 is assigned to the ORF class and has an uncertain function. V lost 9 bases and J lost 0, with 22 bases in between. This CDR3 contains 17 residues. The DNA of the CDR3 is TGTGCCATCAATGTCGACCTCGGGGGCAGCTCCTACAATGAGCAGTTCTTC. Protein sequence: CAINVDLGGSSYNEQFF.

The chain carries TRBV7-9 and TRBJ2-7; no clear D gene. The CDR3 is made up of 12 amino acids. Germline V CDR1 and CDR2: SEHNR, FQNEAQ (reference sequence). V was pared by 5 bases and J by 6 bases, with 11 bases between. The CDR3 here is CASSQSVPEQYF. For the CDR3, the DNA is TGTGCCAGCAGCCAATCCGTCCCCGAGCAGTACTTC.

This clonotype turned up a few times. The chain employs TRBV20-1 and TRBJ1-3; no reliable D call. Germline V gives CDR1 DFQATT, CDR2 SNEGSKA (reference sequence). V lost 0 bases, J lost 0 bases, and 9 bases lay in between. This CDR3 has 15 residues. This chain's CDR3 is CSARERQYSGNTIYF. CDR3 DNA sequence: TGCAGTGCTAGAGAGAGGCAGTACTCTGGAAACACCATATATTTT.

This CDR3 reads CASREDRITDTQYF. The CDR3 DNA is TGTGCCAGCAGGGAGGACAGGATCACAGATACGCAGTATTTT. The chain links TRBV2 to TRBJ2-3; 7 bases agree with TRBD1. V trimming: 6 bases; J trimming: 2 bases; junction bases outside the gene matches: 5. Germline CDR1 SNHLY, CDR2 FYNNEI. The CDR3 runs to 14 residues.

This clonotype was found a few times. The rearrangement uses TRBV7-2 and TRBJ2-7; the D gene is possibly TRBD2 (6 bases). Germline CDR1 and CDR2: SGHTA and FQGNSA. Trimming pared 1 base from V and 0 bases from J, leaving 13 bases between. This CDR3 is built from 16 residues. In DNA, the CDR3 is TGTGCCAGCAGCTTAGTCCAGAGGGGAGGCTCCTACGAGCAGTACTTC. This encodes CASSLVQRGGSYEQYF.

The chain combines TRBV6-6 with TRBJ2-1; no definite D call. Trimming removed 0 bases at V and 6 bases at J, with 6 bases between. The germline V gene has CDR1 MNHNY and CDR2 SVGAGI (reference sequence). CDR3 length: 13 residues. CDR3 residues: CASSYSIPNEQFF. Written as DNA, the CDR3 is TGTGCCAGCAGTTACTCGATCCCCAATGAGCAGTTCTTC.

The V gene is TRBV29-1, the J gene TRBJ2-1; D might be TRBD1 or TRBD2, each matching 5 bases. The CDR3 contains 12 residues. Germline values: CDR1 SQVTM, CDR2 ANQGSEA. V was pared by 4 bases and J by 10 bases, with 14 bases between. For the CDR3, the DNA is TGCAGCGTTGGGGGGACGGGACGGGAGCAGTTCTTC. Translation: CSVGGTGREQFF.

This chain connects TRBV3-1 to TRBJ2-5; 9 bases are a match to TRBD2. Looked up from germline, CDR1 is LGHDT and CDR2 is YNNKEL (reference sequence). The CDR3 contains 16 residues. V shed 1 base, J shed 5 bases, and the junction held 8 bases outside the gene matches. The CDR3 region has the DNA TGTGCCAGCAGCCAAGGCGTCCTAGCGGGAAGGGAGACCCAGTACTTC. Translation: CASSQGVLAGRETQYF.

J is TRBJ2-2 and V is TRBV18, with D possibly being TRBD1 or TRBD2 (5 bases each). The CDR3 length is 15 residues. With 2 bases removed from V and 3 bases from J, the gap between germline ends came to 10 bases. From germline, CDR1 is KGHSH and CDR2 LQKENI. For the CDR3, the DNA is TGTGCCAGCTCACCAAGCGTGGGGGACACCGGGGAGCTGTTTTTT. The encoded protein is CASSPSVGDTGELFF. Complete variable domain (other parts from reference TRBV18 and TRBJ2-2): NAGVMQNPRHLVRRRGQEARLRCSPMKGHSHVYWYRQLPEEGLKFMVYLQKENIIDESGMPKERFSAEFPKEGPSILRIQQVVRGDSAAYFCASSPSVGDTGELFFGEGSRLTVL.

As for this clonotype: Possible read error: a much larger clone is one base away. The chain recombines TRBV6-1 with TRBJ1-1; no clear D gene. The germline CDR1 and CDR2 sequences are MNHNS and SASEGT. This CDR3 has 10 residues. V lost 3 bases to trimming and J lost 6 bases, with 2 bases between them. DNA for the CDR3: TGTGCCAGCAGTGACCCTGAAGCTTTCTTT. It is translated as CASSDPEAFF.

This sequence joins TRBV2 and TRBJ2-3; 8 nucleotides line up with TRBD1. Germline CDR1 SNHLY, CDR2 FYNNEI. This CDR3 is 14 amino acids long. The J segment lost 3 bases and the V segment lost 6 bases, leaving 5 bases of the junction unmatched. CDR3 sequence reads: CASRAGQGTDTQYF. The CDR3 DNA reads TGTGCCAGCAGGGCTGGACAGGGTACAGATACGCAGTATTTT.

This clonotype has more than one count but fewer than ten. The gene calls are TRBV29-1 and TRBJ2-2; maybe TRBD1 (7 bases). The V end lost 1 base, the J end lost 5 bases, and 14 bases lay between the germline ends. The length of the CDR3 is 15 residues. The germline CDR1 and CDR2 sequences are SQVTM and ANQGSEA. CDR3: CSVEGRGQETGELFF. The CDR3 DNA follows: TGCAGCGTTGAAGGGAGGGGGCAAGAAACCGGGGAGCTGTTTTTT.

At least ten counts were recorded for this clonotype. The V and J genes are TRBV7-6 and TRBJ2-2, with TRBD2 identical over 8 bases. V dropped 5 bases and J dropped 4; count of bases not matched to a gene: 12. The CDR3 is 17 amino acids. Germline assignment: CDR1 SGHVS and CDR2 FNYEAQ. The CDR3 is CASSLPKAGVGTGELFF. The CDR3 DNA sequence: TGTGCCAGCAGCCTACCCAAAGCGGGAGTCGGCACCGGGGAGCTGTTTTTT.

In this sample, this clonotype turned up many times. The CDR3 here is CASSQGIGGRETQYF. Written as DNA, the CDR3 is TGCGCCAGCAGCCAAGGGATTGGGGGTAGAGAGACCCAGTACTTC. This sequence joins TRBV4-1 and TRBJ2-5; the D call may be TRBD1 or TRBD2 (5 bases each). The CDR3 covers 15 residues. V lost 1 base to trimming and J lost 4 bases, with 13 bases between them. From germline, CDR1 is MGHRA and CDR2 YSYEKL.

This clonotype was observed a handful of times. V usage is TRBV7-9 and J usage is TRBJ2-4; D gene uncertain. The length of the CDR3 is 11 residues. In germline, CDR1 is SEHNR, CDR2 FQNEAQ (reference sequence). Trimming removed 5 bases at V and 8 bases at J, with 7 bases between. The DNA for the CDR3 is TGTGCCAGCAGCCTCCTAGACATTCAGTACTTC. Its translation: CASSLLDIQYF.

This clonotype was detected only a few times. The rearrangement joins TRBV7-9 to TRBJ2-2; D perhaps matches TRBD2 (5 bases). This CDR3 comprises 14 residues. Germline V CDR1 and CDR2: SEHNR, FQNEAQ (reference sequence). The ends were cut back, 1 base at V and 7 bases at J, with 10 bases in the middle. The CDR3 spells CASSLGGNIGELFF. DNA of the CDR3: TGTGCCAGCAGCTTAGGAGGGAATATCGGGGAGCTGTTTTTT.

This clonotype was detected a few times. V gene TRBV7-2 combines with J gene TRBJ2-5; D might be TRBD2 (7 bases). In germline, CDR1 is SGHTA, CDR2 FQGNSA. The CDR3 spans 15 residues. V was shortened by 3 bases and J by 3 bases, with 14 bases between the two germline ends. The CDR3 sequence is CASSFQSGGEETQYF. For the CDR3, the DNA is TGTGCCAGCAGCTTTCAGTCGGGGGGCGAAGAGACCCAGTACTTC. Supplemented by reference TRBV7-2 and TRBJ2-5, the full variable domain reads GAGVSQSPSNKVTEKGKDVELRCDPISGHTALYWYRQSLGQGLEFLIYFQGNSAPDKSGLPSDRFSAERTGGSVSTLTIQRTQQEDSAVYLCASSFQSGGEETQYFGPGTRLLVL.